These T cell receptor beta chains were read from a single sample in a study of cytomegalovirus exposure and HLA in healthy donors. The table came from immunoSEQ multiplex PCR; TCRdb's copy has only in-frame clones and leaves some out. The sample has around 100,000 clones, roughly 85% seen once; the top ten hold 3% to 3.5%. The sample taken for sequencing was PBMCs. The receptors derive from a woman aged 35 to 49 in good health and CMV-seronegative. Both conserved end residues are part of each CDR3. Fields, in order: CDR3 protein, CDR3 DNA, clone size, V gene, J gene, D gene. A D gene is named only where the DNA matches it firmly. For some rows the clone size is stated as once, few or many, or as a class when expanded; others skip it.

CDR3aa: CASSRGGASEQFF
CDR3nt: TGTGCCAGCAGTCGAGGGGGGGCCTCTGAGCAGTTCTTC
abundance: .
v_gene: TRBV25-1
j_gene: TRBJ2-1
d_gene: .

CDR3aa: CAWSVEGRAGGQPQHF
CDR3nt: TGTGCCTGGAGTGTAGAAGGGAGGGCCGGGGGTCAGCCCCAGCATTTT
abundance: once
v_gene: TRBV30
j_gene: TRBJ1-5
d_gene: .

CDR3aa: CASTGLAGTYEQYF
CDR3nt: TGTGCCAGCACTGGACTAGCGGGAACGTACGAGCAGTACTTC
abundance: .
v_gene: TRBV6-5
j_gene: TRBJ2-7
d_gene: TRBD2

CDR3aa: CASSPPTANYGYTF
CDR3nt: TGTGCCAGCTCACCCCCGACAGCGAACTATGGCTACACCTTC
abundance: .
v_gene: TRBV18
j_gene: TRBJ1-2
d_gene: .

CDR3aa: CASSTGQGRGPQHF
CDR3nt: TGTGCCAGCAGTACGGGACAGGGCCGAGGGCCCCAGCATTTT
abundance: .
v_gene: TRBV6-5
j_gene: TRBJ1-5
d_gene: TRBD1

CDR3aa: CAWSPRSNEQFF
CDR3nt: TGTGCCTGGAGCCCAAGGAGCAATGAGCAGTTCTTC
abundance: .
v_gene: TRBV30
j_gene: TRBJ2-1
d_gene: .

CDR3aa: CASRLQGAAGELFF
CDR3nt: TGTGCCAGTAGGTTACAGGGGGCCGCCGGGGAGCTGTTTTTT
abundance: .
v_gene: TRBV19
j_gene: TRBJ2-2
d_gene: TRBD1

CDR3aa: CASSRTGTYEQYF
CDR3nt: TGCGCCAGCAGCCGGACAGGCACCTACGAGCAGTACTTC
abundance: .
v_gene: TRBV4-1
j_gene: TRBJ2-7
d_gene: TRBD1

CDR3aa: CASSPQGENSNQPQHF
CDR3nt: TGTGCCAGCTCACCTCAGGGGGAGAATAGCAATCAGCCCCAGCATTTT
abundance: .
v_gene: TRBV18
j_gene: TRBJ1-5
d_gene: TRBD1

CDR3aa: CSVATEDTQYF
CDR3nt: TGCAGCGTGGCGACTGAGGATACGCAGTATTTT
abundance: few
v_gene: TRBV29-1
j_gene: TRBJ2-3
d_gene: .

CDR3aa: CASSWYRGGTEAFF
CDR3nt: TGTGCCAGCAGCTGGTACAGGGGTGGGACTGAAGCTTTCTTT
abundance: once
v_gene: TRBV11-2
j_gene: TRBJ1-1
d_gene: TRBD1

CDR3aa: CATSRARPQVNNEQFF
CDR3nt: TGTGCCACCAGCAGAGCTCGGCCCCAGGTTAACAATGAGCAGTTCTTC
abundance: .
v_gene: TRBV15
j_gene: TRBJ2-1
d_gene: .

CDR3aa: CASSGAGDTQYF
CDR3nt: TGCGCCAGCAGTGGGGCCGGAGATACGCAGTATTTT
abundance: medium-sized
v_gene: TRBV10-1
j_gene: TRBJ2-3
d_gene: .

CDR3aa: CASSLNGGNQPQHF
CDR3nt: TGTGCCAGCAGCTTAAACGGAGGCAATCAGCCCCAGCATTTT
abundance: .
v_gene: TRBV7-9
j_gene: TRBJ1-5
d_gene: .

CDR3aa: CASSQEQSGGPYEQYF
CDR3nt: TGTGCCAGCAGCCAAGAGCAGTCAGGGGGCCCCTACGAGCAGTACTTC
abundance: .
v_gene: TRBV4-2
j_gene: TRBJ2-7
d_gene: TRBD1

CDR3aa: CACGTGESQMDSPLHF
CDR3nt: TGTGCCTGCGGGACAGGGGAGAGTCAGATGGATTCACCCCTCCACTTT
abundance: .
v_gene: TRBV30
j_gene: TRBJ1-6
d_gene: TRBD1

CDR3aa: CASTHRTITGELFF
CDR3nt: TGTGCCAGCACCCACAGGACAATCACCGGGGAGCTGTTTTTT
abundance: .
v_gene: TRBV28
j_gene: TRBJ2-2
d_gene: .

CDR3aa: CASSFKLADNEQFF
CDR3nt: TGTGCCAGCAGTTTTAAGCTAGCGGACAATGAGCAGTTCTTC
abundance: .
v_gene: TRBV6-5
j_gene: TRBJ2-1
d_gene: TRBD2